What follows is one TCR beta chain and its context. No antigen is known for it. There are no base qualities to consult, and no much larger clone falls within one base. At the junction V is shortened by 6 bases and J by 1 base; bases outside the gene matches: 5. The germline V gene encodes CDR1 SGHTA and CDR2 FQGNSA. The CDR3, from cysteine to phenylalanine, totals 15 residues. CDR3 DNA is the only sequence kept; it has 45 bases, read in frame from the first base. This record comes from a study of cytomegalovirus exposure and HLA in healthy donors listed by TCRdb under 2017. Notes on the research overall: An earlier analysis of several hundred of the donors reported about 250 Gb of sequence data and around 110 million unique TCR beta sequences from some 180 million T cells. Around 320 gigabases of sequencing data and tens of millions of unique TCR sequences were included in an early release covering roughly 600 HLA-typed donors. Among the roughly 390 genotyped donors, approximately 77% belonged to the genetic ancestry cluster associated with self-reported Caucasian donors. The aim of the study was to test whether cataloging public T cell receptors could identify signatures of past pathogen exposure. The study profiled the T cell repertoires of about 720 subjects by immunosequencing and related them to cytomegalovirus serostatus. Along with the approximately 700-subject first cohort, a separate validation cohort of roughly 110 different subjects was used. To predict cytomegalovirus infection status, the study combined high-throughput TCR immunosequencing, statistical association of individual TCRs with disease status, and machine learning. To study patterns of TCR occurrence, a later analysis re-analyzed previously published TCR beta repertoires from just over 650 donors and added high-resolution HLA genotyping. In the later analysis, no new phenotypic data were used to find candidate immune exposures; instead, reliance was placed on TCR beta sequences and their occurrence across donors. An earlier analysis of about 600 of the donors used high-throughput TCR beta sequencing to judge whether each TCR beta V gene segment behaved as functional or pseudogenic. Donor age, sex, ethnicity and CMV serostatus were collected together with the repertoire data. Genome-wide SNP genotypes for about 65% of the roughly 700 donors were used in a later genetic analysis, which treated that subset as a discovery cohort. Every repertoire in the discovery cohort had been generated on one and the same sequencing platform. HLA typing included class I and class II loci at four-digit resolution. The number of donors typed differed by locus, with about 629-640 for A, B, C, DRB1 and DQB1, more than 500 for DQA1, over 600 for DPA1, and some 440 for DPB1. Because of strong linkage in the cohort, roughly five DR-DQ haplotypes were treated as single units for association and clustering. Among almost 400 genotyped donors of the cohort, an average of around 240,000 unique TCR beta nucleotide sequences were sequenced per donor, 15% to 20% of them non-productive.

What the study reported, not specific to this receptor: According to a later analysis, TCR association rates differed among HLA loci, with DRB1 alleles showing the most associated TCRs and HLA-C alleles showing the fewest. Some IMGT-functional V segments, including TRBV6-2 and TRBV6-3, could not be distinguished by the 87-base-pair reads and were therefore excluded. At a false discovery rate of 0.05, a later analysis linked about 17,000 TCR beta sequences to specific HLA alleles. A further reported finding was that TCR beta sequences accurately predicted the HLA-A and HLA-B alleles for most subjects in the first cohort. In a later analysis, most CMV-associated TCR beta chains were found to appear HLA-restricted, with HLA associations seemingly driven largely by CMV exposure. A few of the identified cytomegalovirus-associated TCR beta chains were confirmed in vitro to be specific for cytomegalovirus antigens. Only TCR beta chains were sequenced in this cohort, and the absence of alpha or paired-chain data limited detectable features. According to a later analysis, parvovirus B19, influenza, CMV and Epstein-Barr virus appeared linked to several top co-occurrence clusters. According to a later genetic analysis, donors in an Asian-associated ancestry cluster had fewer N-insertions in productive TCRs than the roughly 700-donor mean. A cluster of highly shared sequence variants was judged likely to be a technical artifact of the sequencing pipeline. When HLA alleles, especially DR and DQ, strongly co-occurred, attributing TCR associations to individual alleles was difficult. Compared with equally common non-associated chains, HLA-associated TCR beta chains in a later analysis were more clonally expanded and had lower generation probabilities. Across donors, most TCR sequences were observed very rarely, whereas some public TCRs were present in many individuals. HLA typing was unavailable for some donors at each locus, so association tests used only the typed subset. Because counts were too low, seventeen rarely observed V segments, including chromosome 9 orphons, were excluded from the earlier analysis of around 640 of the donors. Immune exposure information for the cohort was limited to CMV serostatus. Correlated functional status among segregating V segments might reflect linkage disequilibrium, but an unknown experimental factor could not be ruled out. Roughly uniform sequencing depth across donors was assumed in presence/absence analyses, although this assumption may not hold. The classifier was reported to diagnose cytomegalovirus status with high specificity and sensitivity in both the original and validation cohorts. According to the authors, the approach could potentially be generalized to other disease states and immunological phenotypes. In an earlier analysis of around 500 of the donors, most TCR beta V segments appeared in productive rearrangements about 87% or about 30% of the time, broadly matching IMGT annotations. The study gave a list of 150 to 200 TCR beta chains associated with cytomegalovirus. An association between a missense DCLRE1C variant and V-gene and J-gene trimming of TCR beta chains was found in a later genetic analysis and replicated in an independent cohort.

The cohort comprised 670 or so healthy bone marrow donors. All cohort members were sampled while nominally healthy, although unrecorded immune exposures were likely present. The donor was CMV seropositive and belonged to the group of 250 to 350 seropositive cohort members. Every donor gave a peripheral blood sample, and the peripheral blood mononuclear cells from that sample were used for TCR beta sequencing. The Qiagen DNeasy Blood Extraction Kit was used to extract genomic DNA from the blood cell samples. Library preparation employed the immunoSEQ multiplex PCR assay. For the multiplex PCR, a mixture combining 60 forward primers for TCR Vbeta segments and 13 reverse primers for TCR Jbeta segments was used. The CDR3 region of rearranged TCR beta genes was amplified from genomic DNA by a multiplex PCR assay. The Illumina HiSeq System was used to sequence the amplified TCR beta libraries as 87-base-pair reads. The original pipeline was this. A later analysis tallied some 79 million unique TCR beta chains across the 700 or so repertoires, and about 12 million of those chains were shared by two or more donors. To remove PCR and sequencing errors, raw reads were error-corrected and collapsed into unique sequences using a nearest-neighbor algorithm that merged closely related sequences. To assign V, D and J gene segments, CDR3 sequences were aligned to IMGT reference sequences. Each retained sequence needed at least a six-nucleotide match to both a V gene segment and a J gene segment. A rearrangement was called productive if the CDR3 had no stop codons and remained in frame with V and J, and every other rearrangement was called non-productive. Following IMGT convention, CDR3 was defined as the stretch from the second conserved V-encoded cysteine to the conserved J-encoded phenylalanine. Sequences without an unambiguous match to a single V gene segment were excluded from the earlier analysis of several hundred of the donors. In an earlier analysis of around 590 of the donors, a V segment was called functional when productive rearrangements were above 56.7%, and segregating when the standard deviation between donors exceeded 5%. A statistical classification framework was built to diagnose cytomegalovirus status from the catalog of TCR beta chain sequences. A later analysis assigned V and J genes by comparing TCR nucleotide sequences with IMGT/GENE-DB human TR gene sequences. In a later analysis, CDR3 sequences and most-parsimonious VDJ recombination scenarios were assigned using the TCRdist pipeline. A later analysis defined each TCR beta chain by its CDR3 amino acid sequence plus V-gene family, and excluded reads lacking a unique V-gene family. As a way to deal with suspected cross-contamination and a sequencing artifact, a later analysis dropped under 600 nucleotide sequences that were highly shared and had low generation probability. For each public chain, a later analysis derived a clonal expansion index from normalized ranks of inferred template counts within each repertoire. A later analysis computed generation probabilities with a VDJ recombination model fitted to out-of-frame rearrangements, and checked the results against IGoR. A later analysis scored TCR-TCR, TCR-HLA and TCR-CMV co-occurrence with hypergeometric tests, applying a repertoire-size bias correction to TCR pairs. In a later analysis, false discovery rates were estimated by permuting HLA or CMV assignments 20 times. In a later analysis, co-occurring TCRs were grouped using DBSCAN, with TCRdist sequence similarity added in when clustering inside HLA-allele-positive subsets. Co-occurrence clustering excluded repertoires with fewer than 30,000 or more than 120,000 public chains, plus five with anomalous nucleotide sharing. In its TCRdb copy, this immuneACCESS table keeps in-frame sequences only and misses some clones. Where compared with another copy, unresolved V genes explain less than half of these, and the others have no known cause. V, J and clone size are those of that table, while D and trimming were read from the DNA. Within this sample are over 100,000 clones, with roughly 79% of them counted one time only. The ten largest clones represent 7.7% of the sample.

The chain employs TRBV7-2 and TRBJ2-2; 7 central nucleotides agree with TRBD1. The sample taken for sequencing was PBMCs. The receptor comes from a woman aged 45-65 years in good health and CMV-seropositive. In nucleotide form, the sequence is TGTGCCAGCAGTCTCCGGACAGGGAACACCGGGGAGCTGTTTTTT. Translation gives CASSLRTGNTGELFF.